Sequencing of this TCR beta chain was carried out in a study of T cells expressing NK-cell markers. Overall study: Seven sequenced donors out of eight were HCMV-seropositive, one seronegative. Study-level findings and limits: CD8+ T cells in over 5 donors included dominant NKG2C+ clonotypes at roughly 1.0-8%. The same clonotypes also predominated in the CD3+CD56-NKG2C+ fraction of several donors.

Of note for this clonotype: Its antigen remains unidentified.

Germline CDR1 is MNHEY and CDR2 is SVGEGT. This CDR3 has 13 amino acids. The TCR beta cDNA came from 5'RACE template switching with UMIs. TCRdb re-called the 5' RACE reads; one entry per CDR3 protein, DNA not given. This sample's clone table lists 400,000 to 500,000 distinct CDR3 sequences. Input material: blood T cells: a sorted CD56 or NKG2C T cell subset, CD4+ or CD8+ T cells, or bulk PBMC T cells (not recorded which). The J gene is TRBJ1-2, the V gene TRBV6-2 or TRBV6-3; the TRBD1 assignment by TCRdb is unverifiable without DNA. This receptor was obtained from a woman between 18 and 70 years old in good health. This CDR3 is CASQDGAVYGYTF.